Presented here are 26 T cell receptor beta chains from one specimen sequenced in a study of blood T cell repertoires in COVID-19. Sequenced by immunoSEQ multiplex PCR; TCRdb stores in-frame clones only, minus some. In the table there are 45,000 or so clones, roughly nine tenths of which are singletons. The sequenced sample consisted of peripheral blood. The receptors stem from a man in his sixties or seventies with active COVID-19.

This chain links TRBV5-1 with TRBJ1-2; tentatively, D is TRBD1 (5 bases). The germline CDR1 and CDR2 sequences are SGHRS and YFSETQ. V was pared by 1 base and J by 2 bases, with 12 bases between. CDR3 length equals 15 residues. The CDR3 DNA sequence: TGCGCCAGCAGCTTGTTAGGGGCTCCCAACTATGGCTACACCTTC. Amino acids: CASSLLGAPNYGYTF.

V and J are TRBV3-1 (or the pseudogene TRBV3-2) and TRBJ2-7, with D maybe TRBD1 (6 bases). Germline loops: CDR1 LGHDT, CDR2 YNNKEL (reference sequence). This CDR3 has 14 residues. V lost 2 bases and J lost 3, with 11 bases in between. DNA for the CDR3: TGTGCCAGCAGCCAAACGTCAGGGGACTACGAGCAGTACTTC. This codes for CASSQTSGDYEQYF.

The V and J genes are TRBV14 and TRBJ1-6, with a weak D call TRBD1 (6 bases). CDR1 SGHDN and CDR2 FVKESK come from the germline V gene. CDR3 length: 15 residues. V lost 4 bases to trimming and J lost 6 bases, with 13 bases between them. CDR3 in amino acids: CASSPLGGANSPLHF. The CDR3 region has the DNA TGTGCCAGCAGCCCCCTGGGGGGGGCTAATTCACCCCTCCACTTT.

The genes are TRBV5-1 and TRBJ1-3; D not resolved. Germline loops: CDR1 SGHRS, CDR2 YFSETQ. CDR3 size: 14 residues. Trimming pared 6 bases from V and 7 bases from J, leaving 17 bases between. The CDR3 region is CASKYEGSGNTIYF. CDR3 nucleotide sequence: TGCGCCAGCAAATATGAGGGCTCGGGGAACACCATATATTTT.

This clone was seen only a few times. CDR3 region: CASSARTDSVYGYTF. CDR3 sequence (DNA): TGCGCCAGCAGCGCACGGACAGACTCGGTCTATGGCTACACCTTC. The V gene is TRBV5-1, the J gene TRBJ1-2, with D tentatively TRBD1 (6 bases). The CDR3 spans 15 residues. Germline values: CDR1 SGHRS, CDR2 YFSETQ. Between the trimmed V and J ends, which lost 4 bases and 4 bases, there was a span of 17 bases. Variable domain in full (rest from reference TRBV5-1 and TRBJ1-2): KAGVTQTPRYLIKTRGQQVTLSCSPISGHRSVSWYQQTPGQGLQFLFEYFSETQRNKGNFPGRFSGRQFSNSRSEMNVSTLELGDSALYLCASSARTDSVYGYTFGSGTRLTVV.

The gene calls are TRBV9 and TRBJ2-5, with 11 bases that match TRBD2. Germline V gives CDR1 SGDLS, CDR2 YYNGEE. This CDR3 is built from 17 residues. V lost 4 bases to trimming and J lost 4 bases; unmatched junction nucleotides: 12. This CDR3 is CASSPGVAGGPGETQYF. CDR3 nucleotides: TGTGCCAGCAGCCCAGGGGTAGCGGGGGGGCCGGGAGAGACCCAGTACTTC.

The chain is built from TRBV3-1 (or the pseudogene TRBV3-2) and TRBJ1-4, with 7 bases identical to TRBD1. The J segment lost 5 bases and the V segment lost 5 bases, leaving 5 bases of the junction unmatched. The CDR3 contains 14 residues. Germline CDR1 reads LGHDT; CDR2 reads YNNKEL (reference sequence). CDR3 sequence (DNA): TGTGCCAGCAGCGCAGGGGGTACGAATGAAAAACTGTTTTTT. This translates into CASSAGGTNEKLFF.

This chain uses TRBV6-5 with TRBJ2-7; 7 bases align to TRBD1. V lost 8 bases to trimming and J lost 6 bases; unmatched junction nucleotides: 13. The CDR3 is 14 amino acids. Germline V gene lookup returns CDR1 MNHEY and CDR2 SVGAGI. CDR3 in DNA: TGTGCCAGCCGAAAACTACTGGGGGACAGCGAGCAGTACTTC. It encodes CASRKLLGDSEQYF.

Here the CDR3 reads CASSQDLGGRWAFF. CDR3 coding DNA: TGTGCCAGCAGCCAAGATCTTGGGGGCAGGTGGGCTTTCTTT. This chain links TRBV4-2 with TRBJ1-1; D may be TRBD1 (6 bases). The CDR3 loop spans 14 amino acids. The germline V and J ends were trimmed by 0 bases and 11 bases, with 16 bases remaining between them. In germline, CDR1 is LGHNA, CDR2 YNFKEQ.

J is TRBJ2-5 and V is TRBV6-2 or TRBV6-3; D is possibly TRBD1 (5 bases). The germline V gene encodes CDR1 MNHEY and CDR2 SVGEGT. This CDR3 is 14 amino acids long. V lost 5 bases to trimming and J lost 5 bases, with 15 bases between them. CDR3 region: CASSDGHLRETQYF. The DNA of the CDR3 is TGTGCCAGCAGTGACGGACACCTACGGGAGACCCAGTACTTC.

This clone was observed a single time. The J gene is TRBJ2-2, the V gene TRBV2, with 10 positions matching TRBD2. The germline V gene has CDR1 SNHLY and CDR2 FYNNEI. The J segment lost 8 bases and the V segment lost 6 bases, leaving 9 bases of the junction unmatched. This CDR3 spans 15 amino acids. CDR3 loop: CASSLLAGAPGELFF. The CDR3 DNA reads as TGTGCCAGCAGCCTCCTAGCGGGGGCCCCAGGGGAGCTGTTTTTT.

V and J are TRBV27 and TRBJ1-1; 9 bases match TRBD1. J was trimmed by 3 bases and V by 5 bases; bases with no gene match: 16. The CDR3 runs to 18 residues. CDR1 is MNHEY, CDR2 SMNVEV, per germline (reference sequence). CDR3 region: CASSPKRDRASSDTEAFF. The DNA for the CDR3 is TGTGCCAGCAGTCCCAAACGGGACAGGGCGTCAAGTGACACTGAAGCTTTCTTT.

This clone was seen only once. The rearrangement links TRBV5-4 to TRBJ1-1; 8 positions agree with TRBD1. Trimming cost V 4 bases and J 4 bases; bases outside gene matches: 9. This CDR3 spans 15 amino acids. Per the germline V gene, CDR1 is SGHNT and CDR2 is YYREEE (reference sequence). The DNA for the CDR3 is TGTGCCAGCAGCCCAAAGACAGGGGTCGGCACTGAAGCTTTCTTT. Protein: CASSPKTGVGTEAFF.

This chain connects TRBV4-3 to TRBJ1-5, with a possible D match to TRBD1 (6 bases). This CDR3 is 15 amino acids long. In germline, CDR1 is LGHNA, CDR2 YSLEER. The V gene lost 4 bases and the J gene lost 7 bases, with 17 bases spanning the gap. CDR3 loop: CASSRESTGRQPQHF. In nucleotides, the CDR3 is TGCGCCAGCAGCCGGGAGTCAACAGGGCGCCAGCCCCAGCATTTT.

The chain combines TRBV15 with TRBJ1-3; D is uncertain. V was cut by 0 bases and J by 0 bases, with 6 bases left in between. The CDR3 runs 15 residues. CDR1 and CDR2 (germline): LNHNV, YYDKDF (reference sequence). The CDR3 sequence: CATSRDLLSGNTIYF. The CDR3 coding sequence is TGTGCCACCAGCAGAGATTTACTCTCTGGAAACACCATATATTTT.

The rearrangement uses TRBV6-6 and TRBJ1-2; D not certain. The germline V gene encodes CDR1 MNHNY and CDR2 SVGAGI (reference sequence). V shed 6 bases and J shed 3 bases, with 11 bases lying between them. The CDR3 contains 13 residues. CDR3 sequence (DNA): TGTGCCAGCAGCCCCCCAGGATACTATGGCTACACCTTC. Translation: CASSPPGYYGYTF.

This sequence joins TRBV5-4 and TRBJ1-2, with a weak D call TRBD1 (5 bases). Trimming shortened V by 4 bases and J by 1 base, and 8 bases separated the two germline ends. Germline-derived CDR1 and CDR2 are SGHNT and YYREEE (reference sequence). The CDR3 is made up of 13 amino acids. The CDR3 protein is CASSATDNYGYTF. CDR3 bases: TGTGCCAGCAGCGCGACAGATAACTATGGCTACACCTTC.

The chain recombines TRBV6-2 or TRBV6-3 with TRBJ1-6, with a tentative D call TRBD1 (5 bases). The CDR3 runs 17 residues. V dropped 4 bases and J dropped 2 bases, with 15 bases sitting between them. From germline, CDR1 is MNHEY and CDR2 SVGEGT. The CDR3 sequence is CASSSEGGAAYNSPLHF. DNA for the CDR3: TGTGCCAGCAGTTCCGAAGGAGGGGCAGCCTATAATTCACCCCTCCACTTT.

V usage is TRBV6-2 or TRBV6-3 and J usage is TRBJ2-1; no clear D. Germline V gene sequence: CDR1 MNHEY, CDR2 SVGEGT. The CDR3 loop spans 12 amino acids. The V end was cut by 6 bases, the J end by 7 bases, with 10 bases between. The CDR3 protein is CASSRVWNEQFF. The CDR3, as DNA: TGTGCCAGCAGCAGAGTATGGAATGAGCAGTTCTTC.

This chain joins TRBV7-2 and TRBJ2-3; unclear D gene. The V and J ends lost 1 base and 2 bases respectively, with 7 bases between them. The germline V gene has CDR1 SGHTA and CDR2 FQGNSA. The CDR3 sequence is 14 residues long. The CDR3 DNA is TGTGCCAGCAGCTTAGACTCCGCCACAGATACGCAGTATTTT. Its translation: CASSLDSATDTQYF. The full variable domain, completed using reference TRBV7-2 and TRBJ2-3, is GAGVSQSPSNKVTEKGKDVELRCDPISGHTALYWYRQSLGQGLEFLIYFQGNSAPDKSGLPSDRFSAERTGGSVSTLTIQRTQQEDSAVYLCASSLDSATDTQYFGPGTRLTVL.

V gene TRBV19 combines with J gene TRBJ1-5, with D hard to call. V was pared by 4 bases and J by 1 base, with 14 bases between. Germline CDR1 is LNHDA and CDR2 is SQIVND (reference sequence). The CDR3 contains 16 residues. CDR3 sequence (DNA): TGTGCCAGTAGTAATACCAGGCGGGGAAGCAATCAGCCCCAGCATTTT. This gives the protein CASSNTRRGSNQPQHF.

The chain uses TRBV7-8 and TRBJ1-1; 8 bases agree with TRBD1. V was clipped by 4 bases and J by 5 bases; unmatched bases: 9. CDR3 length: 15 amino acids. Germline CDR1 SGHVS, CDR2 FQNEAQ. CDR3 nucleotide sequence: TGTGCCAGCAGCTCCGGGGGACAGGTCAGAACTGAAGCTTTCTTT. Protein sequence: CASSSGGQVRTEAFF.

The chain employs TRBV6-2 or TRBV6-3 and TRBJ2-7; 7 bases fit TRBD1. CDR3 length equals 16 residues. Germline CDR1 and CDR2: MNHEY and SVGEGT. V dropped 6 bases and J dropped 0; count of bases not matched to a gene: 11. CDR3 DNA: TGTGCCAGCAGCCCTCTACAGGGGCGAAGCTCCTACGAGCAGTACTTC. Translated: CASSPLQGRSSYEQYF.

This chain joins TRBV5-4 and TRBJ2-7, with D hard to call. The CDR3 sequence is 15 residues long. Germline V lookup: CDR1 SGHNT, CDR2 YYREEE (reference sequence). Trimming removed 4 bases at V and 0 bases at J, with 14 bases between. CDR3 in DNA: TGTGCCAGCAGCACCGACTTGCCAACCTCCTACGAGCAGTACTTC. It translates to CASSTDLPTSYEQYF.

Regarding this clone: Other DNA sequences in the same sample also yield this CDR3. The V gene is TRBV7-9, the J gene TRBJ1-2, with 8 bases lining up with TRBD1. Germline V lookup: CDR1 SEHNR, CDR2 FQNEAQ (reference sequence). J gave up 5 bases and V 4 bases, and 3 bases lay outside the gene matches. The CDR3 has 13 amino acids. The CDR3 nucleotides read TGTGCCAGCAGCTCAGACAGGGGATATGGCTACACCTTC. This translates into CASSSDRGYGYTF.

This clone was seen a handful of times. V is TRBV9 and J is TRBJ2-3, with TRBD2 as a possible D gene (6 bases). This CDR3 contains 16 residues. V was trimmed by 3 bases and J by 1 base, leaving 15 bases between them. Germline CDR1 SGDLS, CDR2 YYNGEE. CDR3 DNA sequence: TGTGCCAGCAGCGCCATGGCGGGGACGGGCACAGATACGCAGTATTTT. Translated: CASSAMAGTGTDTQYF. The variable domain in full, completed from reference TRBV9 and TRBJ2-3, reads DSGVTQTPKHLITATGQRVTLRCSPRSGDLSVYWYQQSLDQGLQFLIQYYNGEERAKGNILERFSAQQFPDLHSELNLSSLELGDSALYFCASSAMAGTGTDTQYFGPGTRLTVL.